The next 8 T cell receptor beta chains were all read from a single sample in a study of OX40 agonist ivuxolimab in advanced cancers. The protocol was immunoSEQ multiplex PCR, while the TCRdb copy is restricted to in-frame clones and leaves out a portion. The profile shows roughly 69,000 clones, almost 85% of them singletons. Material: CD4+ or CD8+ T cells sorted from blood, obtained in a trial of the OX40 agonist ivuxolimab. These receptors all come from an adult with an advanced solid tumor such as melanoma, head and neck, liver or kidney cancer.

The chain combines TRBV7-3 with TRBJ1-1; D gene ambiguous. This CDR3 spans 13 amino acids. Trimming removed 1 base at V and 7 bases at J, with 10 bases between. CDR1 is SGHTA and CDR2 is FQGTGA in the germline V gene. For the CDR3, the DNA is TGTGCCAGCAGCTTAATGCCGGAGAGTGAAGCTTTCTTT. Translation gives CASSLMPESEAFF. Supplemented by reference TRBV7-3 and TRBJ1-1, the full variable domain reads GAGVSQTPSNKVTEKGKYVELRCDPISGHTALYWYRQSLGQGPEFLIYFQGTGAADDSGLPNDRFFAVRPEGSVSTLKIQRTERGDSAVYLCASSLMPESEAFFGQGTRLTVV.

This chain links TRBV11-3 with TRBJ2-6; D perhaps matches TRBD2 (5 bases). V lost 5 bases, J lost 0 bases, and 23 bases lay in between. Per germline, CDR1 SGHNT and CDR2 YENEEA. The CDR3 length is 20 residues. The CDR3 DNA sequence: TGTGCCAGCAGCCCCCCATCAGTCGGACTCCCATCCTCTGGGGCCAACGTCCTGACTTTC. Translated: CASSPPSVGLPSSGANVLTF.

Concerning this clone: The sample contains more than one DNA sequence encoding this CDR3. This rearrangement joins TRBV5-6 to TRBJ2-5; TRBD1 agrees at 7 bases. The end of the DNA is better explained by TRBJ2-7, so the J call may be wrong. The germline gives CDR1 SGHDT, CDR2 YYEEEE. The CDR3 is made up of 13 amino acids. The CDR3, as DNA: TGTGCCAGCAGCCTAGGACAGGTATACGAGCAGTACTTC. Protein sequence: CASSLGQVYEQYF.

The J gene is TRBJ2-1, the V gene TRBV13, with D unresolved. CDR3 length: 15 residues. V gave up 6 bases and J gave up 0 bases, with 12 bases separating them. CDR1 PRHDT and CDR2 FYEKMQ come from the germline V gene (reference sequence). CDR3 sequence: CASSEGLNSYNEQFF. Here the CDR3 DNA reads TGTGCCAGCAGTGAAGGCTTAAACTCCTACAATGAGCAGTTCTTC.

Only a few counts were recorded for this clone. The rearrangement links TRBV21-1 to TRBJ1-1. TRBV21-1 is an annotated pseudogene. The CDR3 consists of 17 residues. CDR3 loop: CASSKEGRAEGDTEAFF. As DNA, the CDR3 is TGTGCCAGCAGCAAAGAAGGCCGGGCTGAAGGCGACACTGAAGCTTTCTTT.

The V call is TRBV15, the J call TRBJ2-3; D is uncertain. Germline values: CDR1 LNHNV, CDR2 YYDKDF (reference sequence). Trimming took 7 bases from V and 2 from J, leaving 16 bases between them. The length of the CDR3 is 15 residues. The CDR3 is CATKRAPLNTDTQYF. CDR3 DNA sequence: TGTGCCACCAAAAGGGCTCCCTTAAACACAGATACGCAGTATTTT.

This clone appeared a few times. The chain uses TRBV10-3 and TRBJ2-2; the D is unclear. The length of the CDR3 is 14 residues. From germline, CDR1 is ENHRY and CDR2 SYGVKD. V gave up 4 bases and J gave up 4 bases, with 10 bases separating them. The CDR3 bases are TGTGCCATCAGTGTTATGATTACCACCGGGGAGCTGTTTTTT. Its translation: CAISVMITTGELFF.

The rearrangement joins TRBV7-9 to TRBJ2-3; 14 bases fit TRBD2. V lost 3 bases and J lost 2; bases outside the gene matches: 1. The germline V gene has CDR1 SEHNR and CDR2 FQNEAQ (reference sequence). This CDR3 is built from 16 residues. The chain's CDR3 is CASSLGLAGVTDTQYF. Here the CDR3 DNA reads TGTGCCAGCAGCTTGGGACTAGCGGGGGTCACAGATACGCAGTATTTT.